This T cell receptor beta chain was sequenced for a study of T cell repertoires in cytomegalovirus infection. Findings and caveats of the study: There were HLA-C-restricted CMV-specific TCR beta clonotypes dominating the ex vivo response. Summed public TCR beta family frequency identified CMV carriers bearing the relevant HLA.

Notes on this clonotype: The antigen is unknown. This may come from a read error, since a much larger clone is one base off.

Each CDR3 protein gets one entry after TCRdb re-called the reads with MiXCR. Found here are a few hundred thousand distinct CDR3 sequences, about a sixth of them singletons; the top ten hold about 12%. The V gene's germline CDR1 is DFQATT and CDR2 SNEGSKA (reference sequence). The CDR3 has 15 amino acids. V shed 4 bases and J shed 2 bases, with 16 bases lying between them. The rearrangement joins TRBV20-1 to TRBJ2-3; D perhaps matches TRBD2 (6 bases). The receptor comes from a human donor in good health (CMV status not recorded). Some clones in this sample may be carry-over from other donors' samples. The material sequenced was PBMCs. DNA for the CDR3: TGCAGTGCTACTAATCCGGGGGACCTCACAGATACGCAGTATTTT. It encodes CSATNPGDLTDTQYF.